What follows are 16 T cell receptor beta chains derived from one specimen sequenced in a study of cytomegalovirus exposure and HLA in healthy donors. In the PCR, 60 Vbeta and 13 Jbeta primers were used. Sequencing was performed with immunoSEQ multiplex PCR; in TCRdb, only in-frame clones are kept and a portion is missing. The sample has 65,000 to 85,000 clones; roughly 70% are singletons. Material for sequencing was PBMCs. All receptors come from a male donor in good health and CMV-seropositive.

This chain uses TRBV7-2 with TRBJ1-2, with TRBD1 matching 8 bases. The J segment lost 4 bases and the V segment lost 8 bases, leaving 6 bases of the junction unmatched. Germline V gene data show CDR1 as SGHTA and CDR2 as FQGNSA. CDR3 length equals 13 residues. The DNA of the CDR3 is TGTGCCAGCGGGGAGGACAGGGTCTATGGCTACACCTTC. Translation gives CASGEDRVYGYTF. Full variable domain (missing parts from reference TRBV7-2 and TRBJ1-2): GAGVSQSPSNKVTEKGKDVELRCDPISGHTALYWYRQSLGQGLEFLIYFQGNSAPDKSGLPSDRFSAERTGGSVSTLTIQRTQQEDSAVYLCASGEDRVYGYTFGSGTRLTVV.

The CDR3 protein is CASSSAGGETQYF. As DNA, the CDR3 is TGTGCCAGTAGTAGTGCGGGAGGGGAGACCCAGTACTTC. V and J are TRBV19 and TRBJ2-5; 9 positions agree with TRBD2. The trim removed 4 bases at V and 5 bases at J, leaving 2 bases unmatched. Germline V gene sequence: CDR1 LNHDA, CDR2 SQIVND (reference sequence). The CDR3 consists of 13 residues.

The genes are TRBV7-9 and TRBJ2-7; 15 bases map to TRBD2. This CDR3 comprises 16 residues. J lost 1 base, V lost 10 bases, and 8 bases had no gene match. Germline lookup yields CDR1 SEHNR and CDR2 FQNEAQ (reference sequence). The CDR3 DNA sequence: TGTGCCATTACCGGGACTAGCGGGGGGCCTTCCTACGAGCAGTACTTC. Translating gives CAITGTSGGPSYEQYF.

V usage is TRBV2 and J usage is TRBJ2-3; TRBD2 aligns across 10 bases. Germline-derived CDR1 and CDR2 are SNHLY and FYNNEI. J was trimmed by 4 bases and V by 7 bases; bases with no gene match: 8. The CDR3 runs 15 residues. CDR3 sequence reads: CASNPSGRASDTQYF. CDR3 DNA: TGTGCCAGCAACCCAAGCGGGAGGGCATCAGATACGCAGTATTTT.

The sample holds one count of this clone. The genes are TRBV7-2 and TRBJ2-1; a weak D match, TRBD2 (6 bases). The CDR3 covers 13 residues. V shed 6 bases and J shed 12 bases, with 18 bases lying between them. In germline, CDR1 is SGHTA, CDR2 FQGNSA. The CDR3 bases are TGTGCCAGCAGTCCAGGGCCTCCCGGGGGGCAGTTCTTC. This translates into CASSPGPPGGQFF.

The rearrangement joins TRBV5-6 to TRBJ2-1; perhaps TRBD2 as D (6 bases). The V and J ends lost 0 bases and 2 bases respectively, with 9 bases between them. The CDR3 runs to 15 residues. Germline CDR1 and CDR2: SGHDT and YYEEEE. CDR3 nucleotide sequence: TGTGCCAGCAGCTTGGGACTAGAGGCCTACAATGAGCAGTTCTTC. Translation: CASSLGLEAYNEQFF.

Notes on this clone: An end of the junction does not agree with germline; a read error may underlie this. This sequence joins TRBV9 and TRBJ2-1, with 8 positions matching TRBD1. From germline, CDR1 is SGDLS and CDR2 YYNGEE. CDR3 length equals 14 residues. The CDR3 DNA reads as TGTGCCGGCAGCCCAGGACAGGGATACAATGAGCAGTTCTTC. Translation gives CAGSPGQGYNEQFF.

Turning to this clone: Other DNA variants within this sample encode the same CDR3. J is TRBJ1-5 and V is TRBV27; 7 bases agree with TRBD1. CDR1 and CDR2 (germline): MNHEY, SMNVEV (reference sequence). The CDR3 covers 15 residues. The trim removed 6 bases at V and 4 bases at J, leaving 9 bases unmatched. As DNA, the CDR3 is TGTGCCAGCAGCTTCGGGACAGCCCTTAATCAGCCCCAGCATTTT. Protein: CASSFGTALNQPQHF.

The chain employs TRBV7-2 and TRBJ1-3, with 7 bases lining up with TRBD1. Losses at the gene ends were 4 bases for V and 0 bases for J; bases not matched to a gene: 3. This CDR3 contains 15 residues. Germline V gene lookup returns CDR1 SGHTA and CDR2 FQGNSA. The CDR3 region has the DNA TGTGCCAGCAGCTGGGACAGAAGCTCTGGAAACACCATATATTTT. This gives the protein CASSWDRSSGNTIYF. The variable domain in full, with the rest retrieved from reference TRBV7-2 and TRBJ1-3, is GAGVSQSPSNKVTEKGKDVELRCDPISGHTALYWYRQSLGQGLEFLIYFQGNSAPDKSGLPSDRFSAERTGGSVSTLTIQRTQQEDSAVYLCASSWDRSSGNTIYFGEGSWLTVV.

This clone was found a few times. The V call is TRBV4-3, the J call TRBJ2-4; 10 bases line up with TRBD1. Germline CDR1 LGHNA, CDR2 YSLEER. The J segment lost 13 bases and the V segment lost 0 bases, leaving 3 bases of the junction unmatched. The CDR3 covers 13 residues. CDR3 residues: CASSQDMDRGQYF. The CDR3 DNA is TGCGCCAGCAGCCAAGACATGGACAGGGGGCAGTACTTC.

The chain joins TRBV4-3 to TRBJ2-3, with TRBD2 identical over 8 bases. The ends lost 0 bases at V and 1 base at J; junction bases unmatched: 3. Germline CDR1 LGHNA, CDR2 YSLEER. The CDR3 extends over 16 amino acids. Here the CDR3 reads CASSQDVRGGTDTQYF. The CDR3 bases are TGCGCCAGCAGCCAAGATGTGCGGGGGGGCACAGATACGCAGTATTTT.

Judged by abundance, this clone is medium-sized. This chain's CDR3 is CASSESAGGNTDTQYF. The CDR3 DNA follows: TGTGCCAGCAGTGAGTCCGCGGGAGGAAACACAGATACGCAGTATTTT. The gene calls are TRBV6-4 and TRBJ2-3, with 8 bases lining up with TRBD2. This CDR3 contains 16 residues. Per the germline V gene, CDR1 is MRHNA and CDR2 is SNTAGT. Trimming cost V 3 bases and J 2 bases; bases outside gene matches: 7.

This sequence joins TRBV27 and TRBJ2-2; 7 bases match TRBD1. There are 15 residues in the CDR3. Germline-derived CDR1 and CDR2 are MNHEY and SMNVEV (reference sequence). V was clipped by 3 bases and J by 3 bases; unmatched bases: 4. CDR3: CASSLRQGYTGELFF. The CDR3 bases are TGTGCCAGCAGTTTGCGACAGGGTTACACCGGGGAGCTGTTTTTT.

Notes on this clone: Other DNA variants within this sample encode the same CDR3. The J gene is TRBJ2-3, the V gene TRBV5-4, with 7 bases that match TRBD2. The CDR3 consists of 15 residues. Looked up from germline, CDR1 is SGHNT and CDR2 is YYREEE (reference sequence). The trim removed 0 bases at V and 0 bases at J, leaving 1 base unmatched. In DNA form, the CDR3 reads TGTGCCAGCAGCTTGGCTAGCGGTAGCACAGATACGCAGTATTTT. Amino acids: CASSLASGSTDTQYF.

This clone has just a few counts. This chain uses TRBV12-5 with TRBJ1-3; D not resolved. Trimming shortened V by 3 bases and J by 10 bases, and 13 bases separated the two germline ends. Per the germline V gene, CDR1 is LGHNT and CDR2 is FRNRAP. CDR3 size: 13 residues. In nucleotides, the CDR3 is TGTGCTAGTGGTTTCGGACCTGGCGGGACCATATATTTT. Its translation is CASGFGPGGTIYF.

This clone has just a few counts. The genes are TRBV7-6 and TRBJ2-7; 7 bases map to TRBD1. This CDR3 is built from 14 residues. Germline V gene data show CDR1 as SGHVS and CDR2 as FNYEAQ. The V segment lost 4 bases and the J segment 3 bases; nucleotides outside the gene matches: 6. The CDR3 DNA sequence: TGTGCCAGCAGCTCCCAGACAGGGAGCTACGAGCAGTACTTC. As protein: CASSSQTGSYEQYF.